This entry is about one T cell receptor (beta chain). It lacks a known antigen. Within one base of it there is no much larger clone, and no base qualities were kept. Enrolling through a virtual design, the prospective study's participants ranged in age from roughly 18 to 89 years and lived across 24 United States geographic areas. In the prospective study, cohorts were assigned on the basis of participant-reported clinical history obtained from a screening survey and a study questionnaire. Each participant in the prospective study had whole blood, serum and a nasopharyngeal or oropharyngeal swab collected by mobile phlebotomists. Over a roughly two-month period, participants in the prospective study had the option of providing additional blood draws and questionnaires. Prospective study blood samples were shipped either frozen or at room temperature before DNA extraction. The germline V gene encodes CDR1 SEHNR and CDR2 FQNEAQ (reference sequence). The CDR3 measures 14 amino acids from cysteine to phenylalanine. CDR3 DNA only is kept here, 42 bases in frame from base 1. At the junction V is shortened by 3 bases and J by 3 bases; bases outside the gene matches: 4.

This sample was included in a study of blood T cell repertoires in COVID-19 (dated by TCRdb to 2020 to 2021). Study-level background: Samples from collaborators originated in the United States, Italy and Spain and spanned both the acute and convalescent phases of COVID-19. The dataset comprised deeply sampled blood TCRbeta repertoires from subjects exposed to, actively infected with, or recovered from COVID-19. The prospective study material was composed of cDNA or gDNA derived from T cells, B-cell-depleted T cells, or PBMCs. HLA class I and class II types, where available, came from metadata supplied by the sample provider rather than from assay-based typing. Nearly every sample came with metadata listing a de-identified subject ID, COVID-19 status, age in years and sex. The repertoires were released in a freely available public database intended as a resource for research on the immune response to SARS-CoV-2. Samples were obtained from the ongoing ImmuneRACE study (first 160 participants) and from about 1,300 subjects provided by 6 global collaborators.

Results the study describes overall, beyond this receptor: Clinical and demographic metadata were provided uncurated, with the amount varying by source and participant.

The immunoSEQ Assay, a bias-controlled multiplex PCR, was used to amplify TCRbeta CDR3 regions from genomic DNA. The paper's data handling went like this. The number of nucleated cells in each sample was estimated from the amplification of reference gene primers within the assay. To quantify the absolute abundance of each unique TCRbeta CDR3 rearrangement, sequence reads were collapsed and filtered. For each sample, productive Simpson clonality was calculated by taking the square root of Simpson's diversity index across productive rearrangements. The source is immuneACCESS, and TCRdb retained only in-frame sequences with V and J called. Part of the clones is not carried over; for the studies checked, unresolved V genes explain less than half of this, and the remainder is unexplained. V, J and clone size are taken as reported in that table, and D and trimming were inferred from the DNA itself. The sample has roughly 230,000 clones on record, roughly 86% of them singletons. Of the sample, roughly 4% falls within the top ten clones.

This receptor was taken from a woman younger than 45 with acute COVID-19. The chain couples TRBV7-9 to TRBJ1-1; 7 middle bases align to TRBD1. The sequencing sample was made of PBMCs or T cells enriched from blood (not recorded which). The nucleotides read TGTGCCAGCAGCTTCGGGACAGACGACACTGAAGCTTTCTTT. Its amino acids are CASSFGTDDTEAFF.